The rows below give T cell receptor beta chains drawn from one sample of a study of T cell responses to AZD1222 COVID-19 vaccine. Libraries were prepared by immunoSEQ multiplex PCR; TCRdb keeps only in-frame clonotypes and omits some of them. The repertoire includes about 140,000 clones, over 90% of them detected once, and about 2.5% sits in the top ten. The sequencing here drew on peripheral blood, taken on day 0 of AZD1222 vaccination. The origin of the receptors is an adult in good health. CDR3s include the opening cysteine and the closing phenylalanine or tryptophan. Expanded clones get a size class; other rows say once, few or many, or leave the size out.

TRBJ2-5	TRBV5-5	-	CASSPGIGQTQETQYF
TRBJ2-2	TRBV30	-	CAWSVLAGGNTGELFF
TRBJ2-3	TRBV5-1	-	CASSRGQSTDTQYF
TRBJ1-6	TRBV28	-	CASSFDVTRGGNSPLHF
TRBJ2-3	TRBV15	-	CATSREGTGDKGTDTQYF
TRBJ2-3	TRBV7-9	-	CASSLVGGGTDTQYF
TRBJ2-6	TRBV28	-	CASSQNSQPGANVLTF
TRBJ1-3	TRBV14	-	CASSHSASGNTIYF
TRBJ2-5	TRBV7-2	once	CASSLRTGGGETQYF
TRBJ1-1	TRBV11-3	-	CASSRGGGSEAFF
TRBJ2-1	TRBV7-9	-	CASSLFSLRTMSSYNEQFF
TRBJ2-3	TRBV4-1	-	CASSQAGGRTVYTQYF
TRBJ2-7	TRBV25-1	once	CASSVTLFEQYF
TRBJ2-5	TRBV21-1	once	CASSKEWGRETQYF
TRBJ1-5	TRBV27	-	CASSSVGGSNQPQHF
TRBJ1-2	TRBV9	-	CASSVSEDGGYTF
TRBJ2-3	TRBV19	-	CASSIDPPSGGFSNTQYF
TRBJ1-2	TRBV7-9	-	CASSRVVGPGYTF
TRBJ1-1	TRBV7-9	-	CASSLPRGHTEAFF
TRBJ2-7	TRBV11-2	-	CASSSGDRFNEQYF
TRBJ2-4	TRBV20-1	-	CSASPRTKNIQYF
TRBJ2-3	TRBV7-9	-	CASSLGGGLRDTQYF
TRBJ2-1	TRBV7-6	-	CASSFNSYFGTGQSIGNNEQFF
TRBJ1-2	TRBV27	-	CASSPGTTGGYGYTF
TRBJ2-1	TRBV24-1	-	CATSDHRGSGRGNEQFF
TRBJ1-4	TRBV5-4	-	CASSADRGPGEKLFF